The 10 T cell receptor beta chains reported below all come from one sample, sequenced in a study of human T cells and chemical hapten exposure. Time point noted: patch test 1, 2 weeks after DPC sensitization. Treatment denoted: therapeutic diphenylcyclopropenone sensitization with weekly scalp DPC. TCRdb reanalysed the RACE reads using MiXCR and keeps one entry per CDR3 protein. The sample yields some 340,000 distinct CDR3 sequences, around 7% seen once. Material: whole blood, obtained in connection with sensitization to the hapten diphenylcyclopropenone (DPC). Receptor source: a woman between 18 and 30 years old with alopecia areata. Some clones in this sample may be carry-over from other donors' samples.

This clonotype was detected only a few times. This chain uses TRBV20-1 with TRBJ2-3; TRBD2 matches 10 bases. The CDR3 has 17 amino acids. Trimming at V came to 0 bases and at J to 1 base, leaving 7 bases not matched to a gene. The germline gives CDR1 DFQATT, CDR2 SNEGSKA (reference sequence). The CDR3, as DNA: TGCAGTGCTAGAGATCCGGCTAGCGGGGGCCGCACAGATACGCAGTATTTT. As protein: CSARDPASGGRTDTQYF.

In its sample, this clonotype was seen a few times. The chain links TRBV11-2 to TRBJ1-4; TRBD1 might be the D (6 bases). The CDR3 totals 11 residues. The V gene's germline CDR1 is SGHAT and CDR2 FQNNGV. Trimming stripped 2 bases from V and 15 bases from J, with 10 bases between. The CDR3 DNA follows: TGTGCCAGCAGCTTAAGGGGGGCCGTGTTTTTT. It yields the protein CASSLRGAVFF.

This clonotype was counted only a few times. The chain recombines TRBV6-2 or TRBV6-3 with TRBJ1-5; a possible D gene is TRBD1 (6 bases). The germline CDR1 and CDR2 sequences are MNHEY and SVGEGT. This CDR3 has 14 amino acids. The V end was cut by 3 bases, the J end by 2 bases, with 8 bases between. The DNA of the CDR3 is TGTGCCAGCAGTTATTGGACAGGCAATCAGCCCCAGCATTTT. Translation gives CASSYWTGNQPQHF.

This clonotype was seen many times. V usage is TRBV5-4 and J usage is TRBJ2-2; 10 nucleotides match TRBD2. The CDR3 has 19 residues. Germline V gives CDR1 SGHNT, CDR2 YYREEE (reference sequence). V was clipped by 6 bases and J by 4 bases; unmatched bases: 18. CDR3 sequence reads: CASTNGVAGGRPSTGELFF. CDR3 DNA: TGTGCCAGCACAAACGGGGTAGCGGGGGGTCGTCCGAGCACCGGGGAGCTGTTTTTT.

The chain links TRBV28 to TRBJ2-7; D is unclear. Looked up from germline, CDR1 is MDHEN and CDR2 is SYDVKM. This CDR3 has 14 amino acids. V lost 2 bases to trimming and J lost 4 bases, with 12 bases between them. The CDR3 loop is CASSLIGSGYEQYF. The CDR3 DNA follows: TGTGCCAGCAGTTTAATCGGGTCCGGGTACGAGCAGTACTTC. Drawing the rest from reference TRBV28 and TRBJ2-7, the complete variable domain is DVKVTQSSRYLVKRTGEKVFLECVQDMDHENMFWYRQDPGLGLRLIYFSYDVKMKEKGDIPEGYSVSREKKERFSLILESASTNQTSMYLCASSLIGSGYEQYFGPGTRLTVT.

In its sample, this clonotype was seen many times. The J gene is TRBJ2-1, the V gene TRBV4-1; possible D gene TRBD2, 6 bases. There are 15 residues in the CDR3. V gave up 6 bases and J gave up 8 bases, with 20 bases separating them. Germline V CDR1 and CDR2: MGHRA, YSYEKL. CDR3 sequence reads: CASRAGGTAGHEQFF. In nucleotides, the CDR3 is TGCGCCAGCAGGGCGGGCGGGACGGCAGGGCATGAGCAGTTCTTC.

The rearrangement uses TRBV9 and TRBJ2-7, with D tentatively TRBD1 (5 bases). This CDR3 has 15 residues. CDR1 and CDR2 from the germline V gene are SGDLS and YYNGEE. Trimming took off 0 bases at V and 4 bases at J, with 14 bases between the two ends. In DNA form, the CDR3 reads TGTGCCAGCAGCGTAGAAACCCAGGGATGGTACGAGCAGTACTTC. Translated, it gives CASSVETQGWYEQYF.

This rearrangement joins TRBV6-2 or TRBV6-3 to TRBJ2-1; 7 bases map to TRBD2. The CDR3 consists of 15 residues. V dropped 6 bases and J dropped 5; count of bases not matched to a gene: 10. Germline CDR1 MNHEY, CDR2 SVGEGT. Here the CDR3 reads CASRRFRDYHNEQFF. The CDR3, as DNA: TGTGCCAGCAGACGATTCCGGGACTATCACAATGAGCAGTTCTTC.

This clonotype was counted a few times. The chain's CDR3 is CASRGQDRNYGYTF. The DNA for the CDR3 is TGTGCCAGTAGGGGACAGGATCGTAACTATGGCTACACCTTC. V is TRBV19 and J is TRBJ1-2; 8 positions match TRBD1. With 6 bases clipped from V and 1 base from J, the junction kept 4 bases outside the gene matches. Per germline, CDR1 LNHDA and CDR2 SQIVND (reference sequence). The CDR3 runs to 14 residues.

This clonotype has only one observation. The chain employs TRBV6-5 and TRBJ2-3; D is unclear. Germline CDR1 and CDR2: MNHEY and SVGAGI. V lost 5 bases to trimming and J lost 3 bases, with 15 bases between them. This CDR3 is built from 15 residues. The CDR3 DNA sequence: TGTGCCAGCAGTCGTAAGGGCGTTACAACAGATACGCAGTATTTT. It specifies CASSRKGVTTDTQYF.